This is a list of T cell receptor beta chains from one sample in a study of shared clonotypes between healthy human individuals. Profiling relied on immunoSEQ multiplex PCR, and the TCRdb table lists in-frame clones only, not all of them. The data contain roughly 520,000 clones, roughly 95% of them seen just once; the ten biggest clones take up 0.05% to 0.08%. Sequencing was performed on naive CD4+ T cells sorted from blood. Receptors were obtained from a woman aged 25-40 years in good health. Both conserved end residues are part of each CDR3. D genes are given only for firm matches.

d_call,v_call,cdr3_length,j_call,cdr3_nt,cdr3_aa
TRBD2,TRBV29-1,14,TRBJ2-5,TGCAGCGTTGGCCGGGGGGGGTTAGTAGAGACCCAGTACTTC,CSVGRGGLVETQYF
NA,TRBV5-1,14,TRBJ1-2,TGCGCCTCTGGCCAGGGGAGAACTAACTATGGCTACACCTTC,CASGQGRTNYGYTF
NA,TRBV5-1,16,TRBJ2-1,TGCGCCAGCAGCTTGGGTGCTAGCACCCACAACAATGAGCAGTTCTTC,CASSLGASTHNNEQFF
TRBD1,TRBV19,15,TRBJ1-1,TGTGCCAGTAGTATAAGGGACAGGGGGAACACTGAAGCTTTCTTT,CASSIRDRGNTEAFF
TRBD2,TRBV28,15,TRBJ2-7,TGTGCCAGCAGGGCTAGCGGGAGGGCCTCCTACGAGCAGTACTTC,CASRASGRASYEQYF
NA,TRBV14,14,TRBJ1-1,TGTGCCAGCAGCCAAGATTATTCCGGGACTGAAGCTTTCTTT,CASSQDYSGTEAFF
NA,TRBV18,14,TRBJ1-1,TGTGCCAGCTCACCCGGTATCACGGGAAATGAAGCTTTCTTT,CASSPGITGNEAFF
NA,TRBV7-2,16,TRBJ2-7,TGTGCCAGCAGCTTAGCGTCGGCCCCTACAGACTACGAGCAGTACTTC,CASSLASAPTDYEQYF
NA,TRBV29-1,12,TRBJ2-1,TGCAGCGTTCGGGGACCTATCGATGAGCAGTTCTTC,CSVRGPIDEQFF
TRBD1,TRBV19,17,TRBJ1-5,TGTGCCAGTAGGCGACAGGGCCCGTCCCTGAGCAATCAGCCCCAGCATTTT,CASRRQGPSLSNQPQHF
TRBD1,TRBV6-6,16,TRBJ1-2,TGTGCCAGCAGTTACACCGGACAGGGGGCTTCGTTCGGCTACACCTTC,CASSYTGQGASFGYTF
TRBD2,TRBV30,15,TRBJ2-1,TGTGCCTGGAGTACAATTAGCGGGAGAATCTATGAGCAGTTCTTC,CAWSTISGRIYEQFF
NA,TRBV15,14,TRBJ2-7,TGTGCCACCAGCAGAGTGGAGGTAGGGTACGAGCAGTACTTC,CATSRVEVGYEQYF
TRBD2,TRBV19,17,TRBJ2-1,TGTGCCAGTAGTATAGTTCATGCGGGACTAGACTACAATGAGCAGTTCTTC,CASSIVHAGLDYNEQFF
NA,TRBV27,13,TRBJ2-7,TGTGCCAACCCCGCCTCGACTCACCGCGAGCAGTACTTC,CANPASTHREQYF
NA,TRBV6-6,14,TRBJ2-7,TGTGCCAGCAGTTACCTCGGGGCGACGGACGAGCAGTACTTC,CASSYLGATDEQYF
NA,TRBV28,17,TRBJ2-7,TGTGCCAGCAGTTTAACGATAGCTTGGGGGAGTCCCTACGAGCAGTACTTC,CASSLTIAWGSPYEQYF
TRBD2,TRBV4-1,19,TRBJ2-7,TGCGCCAGCAGCGTCAGTTGGGCTAGCGGGAGGGCCCGTTCATACGAGCAGTACTTC,CASSVSWASGRARSYEQYF
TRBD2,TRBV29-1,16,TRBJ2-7,TGCAGCGTTGGCAACCTAGCGGGAGTTTTTCTCGACGAGCAGTACTTC,CSVGNLAGVFLDEQYF
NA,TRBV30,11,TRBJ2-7,TGTGCCGGGAGGTCGGCCTACGAGCAGTACTTC,CAGRSAYEQYF